A selection of T cell receptor beta chains follows, all from one sample in a study of T cell responses to AZD1222 COVID-19 vaccine. Using immunoSEQ multiplex PCR, the repertoire was profiled, and TCRdb retains in-frame clones only, with some absent. The repertoire has tens of thousands of clones, about 90% of them found once; the top ten carry more than 7.5%. The source material was peripheral blood, sampled on day 0 of AZD1222 vaccination. These receptors were obtained from an adult in good health. The CDR3 runs from the conserved cysteine through the conserved F or W. A D gene is named only where the DNA matches it firmly. Part of the rows lack a size; the others show once, few, many or a class for expanded clones.

v_call: TRBV7-9; d_call: NA; clone_size: once; j_call: TRBJ1-1; cdr3_aa: CASRLAGGWGLNTEAFF; cdr3_nt: TGTGCCAGCAGATTAGCTGGGGGTTGGGGCCTGAACACTGAAGCTTTCTTT
v_call: TRBV3-1/TRBV3-2; d_call: NA; clone_size: NA; j_call: TRBJ2-7; cdr3_aa: CASSQLGGYPYF; cdr3_nt: TGTGCCAGCAGCCAATTGGGTGGGTATCCGTACTTC
v_call: TRBV11-2; d_call: NA; clone_size: NA; j_call: TRBJ1-6; cdr3_aa: CASSFYGGRGDSPLHF; cdr3_nt: TGTGCCAGCAGCTTCTACGGGGGAAGGGGGGATTCACCCCTCCACTTT
v_call: TRBV13; d_call: NA; clone_size: NA; j_call: TRBJ2-7; cdr3_aa: CASSAGSIYEQYF; cdr3_nt: TGTGCCAGCAGCGCCGGATCAATCTACGAGCAGTACTTC
v_call: TRBV5-4; d_call: NA; clone_size: NA; j_call: TRBJ1-4; cdr3_aa: CASSFGRGDEKLFF; cdr3_nt: TGTGCCAGCAGCTTCGGGAGGGGTGATGAAAAACTGTTTTTT
v_call: TRBV7-2; d_call: TRBD2; clone_size: NA; j_call: TRBJ2-3; cdr3_aa: CASSSLAGGLGDTQYF; cdr3_nt: TGTGCCAGCAGCTCCTTAGCGGGGGGGCTTGGAGATACGCAGTATTTT
v_call: TRBV7-2; d_call: TRBD1; clone_size: NA; j_call: TRBJ1-1; cdr3_aa: CASSPRDSMNTEAFF; cdr3_nt: TGTGCCAGCAGCCCCCGGGACAGCATGAACACTGAAGCTTTCTTT
v_call: TRBV2; d_call: NA; clone_size: NA; j_call: TRBJ2-7; cdr3_aa: CASSAATEQYF; cdr3_nt: TGTGCCAGCAGTGCCGCGACCGAGCAGTACTTC
v_call: TRBV18; d_call: TRBD1; clone_size: NA; j_call: TRBJ1-5; cdr3_aa: CASSSDRGNQPQHF; cdr3_nt: TGTGCCAGCTCATCCGACAGGGGGAATCAGCCCCAGCATTTT
v_call: TRBV7-6; d_call: TRBD2; clone_size: once; j_call: TRBJ2-5; cdr3_aa: CASSSSGGAWKTQYF; cdr3_nt: TGTGCCAGCAGCTCAAGCGGGGGGGCTTGGAAGACCCAGTACTTC
v_call: TRBV9; d_call: TRBD1; clone_size: NA; j_call: TRBJ2-2; cdr3_aa: CASSKRQGNTGELFF; cdr3_nt: TGTGCCAGCAGCAAAAGACAGGGAAACACCGGGGAGCTGTTTTTT
v_call: TRBV25-1; d_call: NA; clone_size: NA; j_call: TRBJ2-4; cdr3_aa: CASSGAGLAKNIQYF; cdr3_nt: TGTGCCAGCAGTGGGGCGGGACTAGCCAAAAACATTCAGTACTTC
v_call: TRBV19; d_call: NA; clone_size: once; j_call: TRBJ2-2; cdr3_aa: CASSKDGDTGELFF; cdr3_nt: TGTGCCAGTAGCAAGGACGGCGACACCGGGGAGCTGTTTTTT
v_call: TRBV2; d_call: TRBD1; clone_size: NA; j_call: TRBJ1-1; cdr3_aa: CASSRQGGNTEAFF; cdr3_nt: TGTGCCAGCAGTCGACAGGGGGGGAACACTGAAGCTTTCTTT
v_call: TRBV5-1; d_call: NA; clone_size: NA; j_call: TRBJ2-3; cdr3_aa: CASSSSLDTQYF; cdr3_nt: TGCGCCAGCAGCTCCTCCTTGGATACGCAGTATTTT
v_call: TRBV11-2; d_call: NA; clone_size: NA; j_call: TRBJ2-3; cdr3_aa: CASSLGGAYTDTQYF; cdr3_nt: TGTGCCAGCAGCTTAGGAGGGGCGTACACAGATACGCAGTATTTT
v_call: TRBV7-2; d_call: TRBD2; clone_size: once; j_call: TRBJ2-5; cdr3_aa: CASSFGRETQYF; cdr3_nt: TGTGCCAGCAGCTTCGGGAGGGAGACCCAGTACTTC
v_call: TRBV11-2; d_call: NA; clone_size: few; j_call: TRBJ2-7; cdr3_aa: CASSTDTPSYEQYF; cdr3_nt: TGTGCCAGCAGCACCGATACTCCATCCTACGAGCAGTACTTC
v_call: TRBV5-6; d_call: NA; clone_size: NA; j_call: TRBJ1-2; cdr3_aa: CASSGGRRYGYTF; cdr3_nt: TGTGCCAGCAGCGGCGGGCGTCGCTATGGCTACACCTTC
v_call: TRBV11-2; d_call: NA; clone_size: NA; j_call: TRBJ1-4; cdr3_aa: CASSLGAGLFF; cdr3_nt: TGTGCCAGCAGCTTAGGGGCCGGACTGTTTTTT
v_call: TRBV19; d_call: NA; clone_size: few; j_call: TRBJ2-1; cdr3_aa: CASGWDLNEQFF; cdr3_nt: TGTGCCAGTGGGTGGGACCTCAATGAGCAGTTCTTC
v_call: TRBV19; d_call: TRBD1; clone_size: once; j_call: TRBJ1-1; cdr3_aa: CASSTTGGVTEAFF; cdr3_nt: TGTGCCAGTAGTACAACAGGGGGTGTCACTGAAGCTTTCTTT
v_call: TRBV6-5; d_call: NA; clone_size: NA; j_call: TRBJ1-2; cdr3_aa: CASRDPAGLLGYTF; cdr3_nt: TGTGCCAGCAGGGACCCGGCAGGCCTCCTGGGCTACACCTTC
v_call: TRBV18; d_call: TRBD1; clone_size: NA; j_call: TRBJ1-5; cdr3_aa: CASSTGQGRGGGNQPQHF; cdr3_nt: TGTGCCAGCTCAACTGGACAGGGACGGGGAGGGGGCAATCAGCCCCAGCATTTT
v_call: TRBV29-1; d_call: NA; clone_size: NA; j_call: TRBJ2-3; cdr3_aa: CSVERGTARDTQYF; cdr3_nt: TGCAGCGTCGAACGTGGGACCGCAAGGGATACGCAGTATTTT
v_call: TRBV11-2; d_call: TRBD1; clone_size: NA; j_call: TRBJ1-5; cdr3_aa: CASSSHTGVSESNQPQHF; cdr3_nt: TGTGCCAGCAGCTCCCATACAGGGGTGAGCGAGAGCAATCAGCCCCAGCATTTT
v_call: TRBV5-4; d_call: TRBD2; clone_size: NA; j_call: TRBJ2-3; cdr3_aa: CASSGTGGLADTQYF; cdr3_nt: TGTGCCAGCAGCGGTACGGGGGGGCTCGCAGATACGCAGTATTTT
v_call: TRBV2; d_call: NA; clone_size: NA; j_call: TRBJ1-4; cdr3_aa: CASRWDEKLFF; cdr3_nt: TGTGCCAGCAGGTGGGATGAAAAACTGTTTTTT
v_call: TRBV19; d_call: TRBD1; clone_size: NA; j_call: TRBJ1-1; cdr3_aa: CASSIQGASPTEAFF; cdr3_nt: TGTGCCAGTAGTATCCAGGGGGCATCTCCTACTGAAGCTTTCTTT
v_call: TRBV7-2; d_call: NA; clone_size: NA; j_call: TRBJ1-2; cdr3_aa: CASSADRSRYGYTF; cdr3_nt: TGTGCCAGCAGCGCGGACAGAAGCCGCTATGGCTACACCTTC
v_call: TRBV7-2; d_call: TRBD1; clone_size: once; j_call: TRBJ1-1; cdr3_aa: CASSFYRGENTEAFF; cdr3_nt: TGTGCCAGCAGCTTTTACAGGGGGGAGAACACTGAAGCTTTCTTT
v_call: TRBV9; d_call: NA; clone_size: NA; j_call: TRBJ1-3; cdr3_aa: CASSVETGIGGNTIYF; cdr3_nt: TGTGCCAGCAGCGTAGAAACAGGGATCGGTGGAAACACCATATATTTT
v_call: TRBV7-2; d_call: NA; clone_size: once; j_call: TRBJ2-2; cdr3_aa: CASSFGRNTGELFF; cdr3_nt: TGTGCCAGCAGCTTCGGTAGGAACACCGGGGAGCTGTTTTTT
v_call: TRBV6-5; d_call: NA; clone_size: NA; j_call: TRBJ2-7; cdr3_aa: CASRNRDYEQYF; cdr3_nt: TGTGCCAGCAGGAACAGGGACTACGAGCAGTACTTC
v_call: TRBV6-2/TRBV6-3; d_call: NA; clone_size: NA; j_call: TRBJ1-2; cdr3_aa: CASSNLFPVYGYTF; cdr3_nt: TGTGCCAGCAGTAACCTTTTTCCGGTCTATGGCTACACCTTC
v_call: TRBV6-4; d_call: NA; clone_size: NA; j_call: TRBJ2-3; cdr3_aa: CASSESIGTADTQYF; cdr3_nt: TGTGCCAGCAGTGAATCGATAGGAACCGCAGATACGCAGTATTTT
v_call: TRBV5-8; d_call: NA; clone_size: once; j_call: TRBJ1-6; cdr3_aa: CASSLDLGENSPLHF; cdr3_nt: TGTGCCAGCAGCTTGGATCTCGGTGAGAATTCACCCCTCCACTTT
v_call: TRBV18; d_call: NA; clone_size: NA; j_call: TRBJ1-5; cdr3_aa: CASSPIQASPGNQPQHF; cdr3_nt: TGTGCCAGCTCACCTATCCAGGCCAGTCCCGGCAATCAGCCCCAGCATTTT
v_call: TRBV7-6; d_call: TRBD1; clone_size: NA; j_call: TRBJ1-6; cdr3_aa: CASSGTVGAAWSYNSPLHF; cdr3_nt: TGTGCCAGCAGCGGGACAGTTGGGGCCGCGTGGTCCTATAATTCACCCCTCCACTTT
v_call: TRBV5-4; d_call: NA; clone_size: NA; j_call: TRBJ1-1; cdr3_aa: CASSLKLVNTEAFF; cdr3_nt: TGTGCCAGCAGCTTAAAGCTAGTGAACACTGAAGCTTTCTTT
v_call: TRBV4-3; d_call: TRBD1; clone_size: once; j_call: TRBJ1-2; cdr3_aa: CASSQDWSGGYGYTF; cdr3_nt: TGCGCCAGCAGCCAAGATTGGTCAGGGGGCTATGGCTACACCTTC
v_call: TRBV2; d_call: NA; clone_size: NA; j_call: TRBJ1-5; cdr3_aa: CASSEGDQPQHF; cdr3_nt: TGTGCCAGCAGTGAGGGGGACCAGCCCCAGCATTTT
v_call: TRBV11-3; d_call: TRBD1; clone_size: NA; j_call: TRBJ2-2; cdr3_aa: CASKRTGSTGELFF; cdr3_nt: TGTGCCAGCAAACGGACAGGGAGCACCGGGGAGCTGTTTTTT
v_call: TRBV2; d_call: NA; clone_size: NA; j_call: TRBJ2-3; cdr3_aa: CASLYFSTDTQYF; cdr3_nt: TGTGCCAGCCTCTATTTCAGCACAGATACGCAGTATTTT
v_call: TRBV7-2; d_call: TRBD2; clone_size: NA; j_call: TRBJ2-3; cdr3_aa: CASSTTSGGDTQYF; cdr3_nt: TGTGCCAGCAGCACCACTAGCGGGGGAGATACGCAGTATTTT
v_call: TRBV5-1; d_call: TRBD2; clone_size: NA; j_call: TRBJ2-3; cdr3_aa: CASSLRGGGVFTDTQYF; cdr3_nt: TGCGCCAGCAGCTTGCGTGGTGGGGGGGTTTTTACAGATACGCAGTATTTT
v_call: TRBV9; d_call: TRBD2; clone_size: NA; j_call: TRBJ2-3; cdr3_aa: CASSVLPSGDDWPSTDTQYF; cdr3_nt: TGTGCCAGCAGCGTACTCCCTAGCGGGGATGATTGGCCCAGCACAGATACGCAGTATTTT
v_call: TRBV3-1/TRBV3-2; d_call: NA; clone_size: NA; j_call: TRBJ2-4; cdr3_aa: CASSQDPKNIQYF; cdr3_nt: TGTGCCAGCAGCCAAGACCCCAAAAACATTCAGTACTTC
v_call: TRBV5-1; d_call: NA; clone_size: NA; j_call: TRBJ2-7; cdr3_aa: CASSLRQALRGEQYF; cdr3_nt: TGCGCCAGCAGCTTGCGACAGGCCCTACGGGGCGAGCAGTACTTC
v_call: TRBV14; d_call: NA; clone_size: NA; j_call: TRBJ2-7; cdr3_aa: CASSRRRAFSYEQYF; cdr3_nt: TGTGCCAGCAGCCGACGGAGGGCTTTCTCCTACGAGCAGTACTTC
v_call: TRBV11-2; d_call: TRBD2; clone_size: NA; j_call: TRBJ2-1; cdr3_aa: CASNKRGTRVNEQFF; cdr3_nt: TGTGCCAGCAACAAGCGGGGGACAAGAGTGAATGAGCAGTTCTTC
v_call: TRBV3-1/TRBV3-2; d_call: NA; clone_size: NA; j_call: TRBJ2-2; cdr3_aa: CASSLQTGELFF; cdr3_nt: TGTGCCAGCAGCCTGCAGACAGGGGAGCTGTTTTTT
v_call: TRBV9; d_call: TRBD1; clone_size: NA; j_call: TRBJ1-4; cdr3_aa: CASSVGSGQGNEKLFF; cdr3_nt: TGTGCCAGCAGCGTAGGATCGGGACAGGGAAATGAAAAACTGTTTTTT
v_call: TRBV19; d_call: TRBD1; clone_size: NA; j_call: TRBJ1-1; cdr3_aa: CASRQDRGLTTHEAFF; cdr3_nt: TGTGCCAGTAGGCAAGACAGGGGCCTAACTACGCATGAAGCTTTCTTT
v_call: TRBV10-1; d_call: TRBD1; clone_size: NA; j_call: TRBJ2-3; cdr3_aa: CASSGGKGAVTDTQYF; cdr3_nt: TGCGCCAGCAGTGGGGGCAAGGGGGCGGTCACAGATACGCAGTATTTT